One sample yielded the 13 T cell receptor beta chains listed below, sequenced in a study of blood T cell repertoires in COVID-19. Assay: immunoSEQ multiplex PCR; the TCRdb copy retains only in-frame clones and omits some. The data contain a few hundred thousand clones, around 90% of them singletons. The sequencing sample was made of peripheral blood. The receptors here all came from a woman aged 45 to 65 with COVID-19, enrolled during active disease.

J is TRBJ1-1 and V is TRBV27; TRBD1 matches at 9 bases. Germline values: CDR1 MNHEY, CDR2 SMNVEV (reference sequence). Trimming at V came to 4 bases and at J to 2 bases, leaving 5 bases not matched to a gene. The CDR3 spans 15 residues. The CDR3 nucleotides are TGTGCCAGCAGTTCCGAAACAGGGGGCAACACTGAAGCTTTCTTT. This encodes CASSSETGGNTEAFF.

J is TRBJ2-2 and V is TRBV19, with 14 positions matching TRBD2. Germline V gene data show CDR1 as LNHDA and CDR2 as SQIVND (reference sequence). The junction had 5 bases not matched to a gene; V was cut back by 3 bases and J by 8 bases. This CDR3 comprises 16 residues. The CDR3 region is CASSIPGLAGGGELFF. The CDR3 bases are TGTGCCAGTAGTATTCCCGGACTAGCGGGAGGAGGGGAGCTGTTTTTT.

Points on this clone: Other DNA variants within this sample encode the same CDR3. The J gene is TRBJ2-7, the V gene TRBV5-6; D is uncertain. Trimming left V 3 bases short and J 1 base short, with 2 bases between. Germline CDR1 reads SGHDT; CDR2 reads YYEEEE. The CDR3 length is 11 residues. This CDR3 is CASSSSYEQYF. DNA for the CDR3: TGTGCCAGCAGCTCGTCCTACGAGCAGTACTTC.

The gene calls are TRBV7-8 and TRBJ1-1, with TRBD1 matching over 7 bases. Germline V gene data show CDR1 as SGHVS and CDR2 as FQNEAQ. The CDR3 is 17 amino acids. The trim removed 5 bases at V and 0 bases at J, leaving 12 bases unmatched. DNA for the CDR3: TGTGCCAGCAGCGTACAGGGGCGTTATTTTATGAACACTGAAGCTTTCTTT. Protein sequence: CASSVQGRYFMNTEAFF.

This sequence joins TRBV6-2 or TRBV6-3 and TRBJ1-6, with D perhaps matching TRBD1 (5 bases). The germline CDR1 and CDR2 sequences are MNHEY and SVGEGT. Trimming left V 0 bases short and J 8 bases short, with 14 bases between. CDR3 length: 16 residues. The CDR3: CASSYSMALGDSPLHF. DNA for the CDR3: TGTGCCAGCAGTTACTCGATGGCCCTAGGGGATTCACCCCTCCACTTT.

This chain links TRBV6-5 with TRBJ2-7, with 7 bases aligning to TRBD1. Germline values: CDR1 MNHEY, CDR2 SVGAGI. V lost 0 bases to trimming and J lost 4 bases; unmatched junction nucleotides: 9. CDR3 length: 16 amino acids. The CDR3: CASSYSTGTVKYEQYF. The CDR3 DNA is TGTGCCAGCAGTTACTCGACAGGGACAGTTAAGTACGAGCAGTACTTC.

This chain connects TRBV4-1 to TRBJ2-5; a possible D gene is TRBD1 (5 bases). Germline CDR1 MGHRA, CDR2 YSYEKL. There are 14 residues in the CDR3. The germline V and J ends were trimmed by 0 bases and 1 base, with 6 bases remaining between them. CDR3 coding DNA: TGCGCCAGCAGCCAAGACAGGGTCCAAGAGACCCAGTACTTC. Its translation: CASSQDRVQETQYF.

V gene TRBV30 combines with J gene TRBJ2-3, with D hard to call. V lost 6 bases to trimming and J lost 4 bases, with 11 bases between them. Germline-derived CDR1 and CDR2 are GTSNPN and SVGIG (reference sequence). The CDR3 is 12 residues long. CDR3 amino acids: CACTPLPDTQYF. The CDR3, as DNA: TGTGCCTGCACTCCCCTCCCAGATACGCAGTATTTT.

The chain carries TRBV6-5 and TRBJ2-5; D uncertain. Germline-derived CDR1 and CDR2 are MNHEY and SVGAGI. There are 12 residues in the CDR3. Deletions cut 6 bases from V and 7 bases from J, with 12 bases between. The CDR3 DNA reads as TGTGCCAGCAGCACCCCGACGGGGACCCAGTACTTC. Its translation: CASSTPTGTQYF.

The genes are TRBV7-2 and TRBJ1-2; D unresolved. Germline CDR1 and CDR2: SGHTA and FQGNSA. The CDR3 extends over 17 amino acids. With 1 base removed from V and 2 bases from J, the gap between germline ends came to 17 bases. This chain's CDR3 is CASSLEAGRAANYGYTF. The DNA of the CDR3 is TGTGCCAGCAGCTTAGAGGCTGGGAGGGCTGCCAACTATGGCTACACCTTC.

The chain carries TRBV27 and TRBJ2-3; perhaps TRBD2 as D (6 bases). The V gene lost 10 bases and the J gene lost 2 bases, with 19 bases spanning the gap. CDR1 MNHEY and CDR2 SMNVEV come from the germline V gene (reference sequence). The CDR3 has 15 amino acids. CDR3 sequence reads: CAIREKGLYTDTQYF. DNA for the CDR3: TGTGCCATCAGAGAAAAGGGACTTTACACAGATACGCAGTATTTT.

This clone was counted once. The chain uses TRBV19 and TRBJ2-1; 9 bases are a match to TRBD1. Looked up from germline, CDR1 is LNHDA and CDR2 is SQIVND (reference sequence). Trimming removed 4 bases from V and 5 bases from J; junction bases left unmatched: 6. This CDR3 has 15 amino acids. The CDR3 coding sequence is TGTGCCAGTAGTACCCGGGACAGGGACCACAATGAGCAGTTCTTC. Translation gives CASSTRDRDHNEQFF.

This sequence joins TRBV2 and TRBJ1-5; TRBD1 matches at 10 bases. The CDR3 is 13 amino acids. V was pared by 6 bases and J by 8 bases, with 4 bases of the junction left unmatched. Germline CDR1 and CDR2: SNHLY and FYNNEI. CDR3 region: CASRGQGREPQHF. CDR3 DNA sequence: TGTGCCAGCAGGGGACAGGGGAGAGAGCCCCAGCATTTT.